These 29 T cell receptor beta chains were all obtained from the same sample, sequenced in a study of regulatory T cells in long-lasting Graves disease. As for time point: newly diagnosed GD, antithyroid drugs for less than 3 months. Following extraction of RNA from PBMCs, that RNA was used to make the TCR library. With iRepertoire HTBI primers and Arm-PCR of CDR3 regions, TCR beta libraries were built. TCRdb re-called the multiplex PCR reads through MiXCR, storing one row per CDR3 protein. Here the sample spans 550,000 to 650,000 distinct CDR3 sequences, around 15% being singletons. These data were also filed under a second study, of T cells in Graves' hyperthyroidism and ophthalmopathy.

Sequenced material: peripheral blood mononuclear cells (PBMCs), taken at new diagnosis, from a patient treated with antithyroid drugs. The receptors were sampled from a young man with Graves disease.

This clonotype was seen ten or more times. The gene calls are TRBV11-2 and TRBJ1-3; the D is unclear. V lost 5 bases to trimming and J lost 2 bases, with 10 bases between them. This CDR3 is 14 amino acids long. Germline V gene lookup returns CDR1 SGHAT and CDR2 FQNNGV. The CDR3 loop is CASSARRAGNTIYF. For the CDR3, the DNA is TGTGCCAGCAGCGCCCGGAGGGCTGGAAACACCATATATTTT.

In this sample, this clonotype turned up many times. V usage is TRBV20-1 and J usage is TRBJ2-1, with TRBD2 matching 7 bases. Looked up from germline, CDR1 is DFQATT and CDR2 is SNEGSKA (reference sequence). Trimming at V came to 3 bases and at J to 0 bases, leaving 5 bases not matched to a gene. This CDR3 is 15 amino acids long. The CDR3 sequence is CSARLAGSSYNEQFF. The CDR3 bases are TGCAGTGCTAGGTTAGCGGGTAGCTCCTACAATGAGCAGTTCTTC.

This clonotype was observed at least ten times. The V gene is TRBV28, the J gene TRBJ2-1; 13 nucleotides match TRBD2. V was clipped by 2 bases and J by 13 bases; unmatched bases: 5. The CDR3 length is 14 residues. Per germline, CDR1 MDHEN and CDR2 SYDVKM. In DNA, the CDR3 is TGTGCCAGCAGTTTAGGACTAGCGGGAGTGCGTCAGTTCTTC. It encodes CASSLGLAGVRQFF.

This sequence joins TRBV27 and TRBJ2-3, with D tentatively TRBD1 (6 bases). The CDR3 runs 14 residues. In germline, CDR1 is MNHEY, CDR2 SMNVEV (reference sequence). V lost 4 bases to trimming and J lost 7 bases, with 15 bases between them. CDR3 protein: CASSWYRESNTQYF. The DNA for the CDR3 is TGTGCCAGCAGTTGGTACAGGGAGTCAAATACGCAGTATTTT.

The chain carries TRBV19 and TRBJ1-5; no definite D call. Germline V gene sequence: CDR1 LNHDA, CDR2 SQIVND (reference sequence). The CDR3 length is 12 residues. V was cut by 8 bases and J by 6 bases, with 11 bases left in between. CDR3 sequence reads: CASSLNGQPQHF. The CDR3 DNA is TGTGCCAGTTCTCTCAATGGTCAGCCCCAGCATTTT.

There are a few counts of this clonotype. A much more abundant neighbour one base away suggests this may be a read error. The J gene is TRBJ2-3, the V gene TRBV11-1; 9 nucleotides agree with TRBD1. The CDR3 totals 14 residues. Germline lookup yields CDR1 SGHAT and CDR2 FQDESV (reference sequence). The CDR3 nucleotides are TGTGCCGGCAGAGACAGGGGGATTAAAGATACGCAGTATTTT. This encodes CAGRDRGIKDTQYF.

Points on this clonotype: One end of the junction does not line up with germline, which may come from a read error. The J gene is TRBJ1-4, the V gene TRBV7-9; a weak D match, TRBD1 (6 bases). The CDR3 is 16 residues long. Germline CDR1 is SEHNR and CDR2 is FQNEAQ (reference sequence). The DNA of the CDR3 is TGTGCCTGCAGCCCAACCCTCACAGGGACTCGGGAAAAACTGTTTTTT. Its translation: CACSPTLTGTREKLFF.

V and J are TRBV20-1 and TRBJ1-5; D might be TRBD1 (5 bases). Trimming removed 2 bases at V and 4 bases at J, with 15 bases between. The CDR3 has 15 amino acids. Germline CDR1 and CDR2: DFQATT and SNEGSKA (reference sequence). The CDR3 DNA reads TGCAGTGCTAGAAAGCAGAGGGAGGGGAATCAGCCCCAGCATTTT. Translated: CSARKQREGNQPQHF.

The table lists this clonotype with many counts. V and J are TRBV28 and TRBJ2-1, with unresolved D. Trimming took 3 bases from V and 6 from J, leaving 9 bases between them. There are 13 residues in the CDR3. Looked up from germline, CDR1 is MDHEN and CDR2 is SYDVKM. CDR3 region: CASSFALGNEQFF. Here the CDR3 DNA reads TGTGCCAGCAGTTTCGCCCTCGGCAATGAGCAGTTCTTC.

This clonotype showed up many times. The V and J genes are TRBV28 and TRBJ2-5; D possibly corresponds to TRBD2 (6 bases). Trimming left V 3 bases short and J 4 bases short, with 18 bases between. CDR3 length: 16 residues. Germline lookup yields CDR1 MDHEN and CDR2 SYDVKM. Here the CDR3 DNA reads TGTGCCAGCAGTTTTGGTTGGGGGACTCGTGGAGAGACCCAGTACTTC. Amino acid sequence: CASSFGWGTRGETQYF.

At least ten counts were recorded for this clonotype. The chain joins TRBV27 to TRBJ1-2; TRBD1 aligns across 7 bases. The CDR3 runs to 15 residues. Trimming cost V 5 bases and J 5 bases; bases outside gene matches: 11. CDR1 and CDR2 from the germline V gene are MNHEY and SMNVEV (reference sequence). As DNA, the CDR3 is TGTGCCAGCAGTCCCTTACAGGGGATGATATATGGCTACACCTTC. It specifies CASSPLQGMIYGYTF.

This chain connects TRBV20-1 to TRBJ2-1; 10 nucleotides align to TRBD2. Germline trimming cut 1 base from V and 7 bases from J; bases unmatched to any gene: 13. This CDR3 is built from 17 residues. CDR1 is DFQATT, CDR2 SNEGSKA, per germline (reference sequence). Written as DNA, the CDR3 is TGCAGTGCTAGAGGGGCCAGCGGGAGGGCCGGTGGGAATGAGCAGTTCTTC. Translation: CSARGASGRAGGNEQFF.

The table lists this clonotype with many counts. This chain connects TRBV10-3 to TRBJ1-1; 8 bases align to TRBD1. CDR1 is ENHRY, CDR2 SYGVKD, per germline. J gave up 6 bases and V 0 bases, and 3 bases lay outside the gene matches. This CDR3 is built from 14 residues. Here the CDR3 reads CAISESGQGSEAFF. Here the CDR3 DNA reads TGTGCCATCAGTGAGTCCGGACAGGGTTCTGAAGCTTTCTTT.

In its sample, this clonotype was seen many times. V is TRBV6-2 or TRBV6-3 and J is TRBJ2-3; D is possibly TRBD2 (5 bases). The CDR3 runs 16 residues. V was cut by 8 bases and J by 8 bases, with 26 bases left in between. Germline lookup yields CDR1 MNHEY and CDR2 SVGEGT. The CDR3 sequence: CASSMAAAGIRGTQYF. The DNA for the CDR3 is TGTGCCAGCTCAATGGCCGCGGCGGGCATTCGGGGTACGCAGTATTTT.

The V gene is TRBV18, the J gene TRBJ2-1, with D possibly being TRBD1 (5 bases). V dropped 3 bases and J dropped 8 bases, with 17 bases sitting between them. Germline V CDR1 and CDR2: KGHSH, LQKENI. The CDR3 contains 15 residues. CDR3 in DNA: TGTGCCAGCTCACCCGTCCAGGGATTTAAGTATGAGCAGTTCTTC. Translating gives CASSPVQGFKYEQFF.

This clonotype was observed many times. This chain connects TRBV12-3 or TRBV12-4 to TRBJ2-5; D is unclear. The V and J ends lost 2 bases and 1 base respectively, with 14 bases between them. The CDR3 is made up of 16 amino acids. For the CDR3, the DNA is TGTGCCAGCAGTTTACGCAGGTTGGGGTCCCAAGAGACCCAGTACTTC. Translating gives CASSLRRLGSQETQYF.

This chain uses TRBV29-1 with TRBJ2-7; 8 bases match TRBD1. V was clipped by 6 bases and J by 3 bases; unmatched bases: 4. Germline CDR1 and CDR2: SQVTM and ANQGSEA. The CDR3 consists of 12 residues. CDR3 coding DNA: TGCAGCGTCCTAACAGGGGGCTACGAGCAGTACTTC. It specifies CSVLTGGYEQYF.

This chain connects TRBV4-1 to TRBJ2-3, with D possibly matching TRBD2 (5 bases). Looked up from germline, CDR1 is MGHRA and CDR2 is YSYEKL. There are 17 residues in the CDR3. Deletions cut 0 bases from V and 6 bases from J, with 19 bases between. CDR3 loop: CASSQDAGPGGVDTQYF. The DNA of the CDR3 is TGCGCCAGCAGCCAAGATGCCGGGCCCGGAGGAGTTGATACGCAGTATTTT.

In its sample, this clonotype was seen many times. The V and J genes are TRBV30 and TRBJ2-1; D unresolved. The germline CDR1 and CDR2 sequences are GTSNPN and SVGIG (reference sequence). This CDR3 comprises 10 residues. V lost 3 bases, J lost 5 bases, and 2 bases lay in between. CDR3 region: CAWSNNEQFF. As DNA, the CDR3 is TGTGCCTGGAGCAACAATGAGCAGTTCTTC. The full variable domain, with the rest looked up from reference TRBV30 and TRBJ2-1, is SQTIHQWPATLVQPVGSPLSLECTVEGTSNPNLYWYRQAAGRGLQLLFYSVGIGQISSEVPQNLSASRPQDRQFILSSKKLLLSDSGFYLCAWSNNEQFFGPGTRLTVL.

This clonotype appeared many times. This rearrangement joins TRBV7-2 to TRBJ1-1, with TRBD1 as a possible D gene (5 bases). Per germline, CDR1 SGHTA and CDR2 FQGNSA. The CDR3 is 15 amino acids. V lost 2 bases and J 4 bases, leaving 14 bases between the germline ends. The chain's CDR3 is CASSLPGSEGTEAFF. The CDR3 nucleotides are TGTGCCAGCAGCTTACCAGGGTCCGAAGGCACTGAAGCTTTCTTT.

The chain couples TRBV7-9 to TRBJ2-1; 14 bases are a match to TRBD2. The CDR3 runs to 17 residues. The trim removed 5 bases at V and 9 bases at J, leaving 12 bases unmatched. Per germline, CDR1 SEHNR and CDR2 FQNEAQ (reference sequence). CDR3: CASSPRPGLAGEGEQFF. CDR3 nucleotide sequence: TGTGCCAGCAGCCCTAGGCCGGGACTAGCGGGAGAAGGTGAGCAGTTCTTC.

The J gene is TRBJ2-7, the V gene TRBV6-1; 7 bases agree with TRBD2. After removal of 7 bases from V and 3 bases from J, the junction contained 12 bases not matched to a gene. CDR3 length equals 15 residues. CDR1 MNHNS and CDR2 SASEGT come from the germline V gene. The CDR3 coding sequence is TGTGCCAGCACAAGGGGCAGCGGGATTAGCTACGAGCAGTACTTC. This codes for CASTRGSGISYEQYF.

This clonotype was picked up many times. The J gene is TRBJ1-2, the V gene TRBV20-1, with D tentatively TRBD1 (6 bases). This CDR3 has 15 amino acids. Trimming shortened V by 0 bases and J by 5 bases, and 16 bases separated the two germline ends. The germline CDR1 and CDR2 sequences are DFQATT and SNEGSKA (reference sequence). CDR3: CSARDGGGRRYGYTF. Here the CDR3 DNA reads TGCAGTGCTAGAGATGGGGGGGGCAGACGGTATGGCTACACCTTC.

The chain employs TRBV5-6 and TRBJ2-7; unclear D gene. The CDR3 has 13 residues. The V gene's germline CDR1 is SGHDT and CDR2 YYEEEE. V shed 6 bases and J shed 0 bases, with 10 bases lying between them. In DNA, the CDR3 is TGTGCCAGCACCATTCTACCCTCCTACGAGCAGTACTTC. Translation: CASTILPSYEQYF.

This clonotype was seen ten or more times. The V and J genes are TRBV6-5 and TRBJ1-2, with D tentatively TRBD1 (6 bases). The V and J ends lost 0 bases and 4 bases respectively, with 12 bases between them. There are 15 residues in the CDR3. Germline assignment: CDR1 MNHEY and CDR2 SVGAGI. CDR3 sequence reads: CASSYSTGRIYGYTF. As DNA, the CDR3 is TGTGCCAGCAGTTACTCGACAGGCAGGATCTATGGCTACACCTTC.

To note about this clonotype: Compared with germline, one end of the junction differs, possibly owing to a read error. The chain links TRBV6-1 to TRBJ2-5; D not resolved. This CDR3 is built from 18 residues. CDR1 is MNHNS, CDR2 SASEGT, per germline. CDR3 residues: CVSSEMEMRVGLRETQYF. The CDR3 DNA reads as TGTGTCAGCAGTGAAATGGAAATGCGAGTCGGGCTCAGAGAGACCCAGTACTTC.

This clonotype was counted ten times or more. J is TRBJ2-4 and V is TRBV5-1, with 8 bases lining up with TRBD1. The V gene's germline CDR1 is SGHRS and CDR2 YFSETQ. J gave up 6 bases and V 4 bases, and 9 bases lay outside the gene matches. The CDR3 is 15 residues long. CDR3 nucleotide sequence: TGCGCCAGCAGCGTAACGACAGGGGTCTTAAACATTCAGTACTTC. It codes for CASSVTTGVLNIQYF.

Ten or more counts support this clonotype. V usage is TRBV7-9 and J usage is TRBJ2-3, with TRBD2 matching 7 bases. This CDR3 region has 15 residues. The junction had 4 bases not matched to a gene; V was cut back by 0 bases and J by 4 bases. Per germline, CDR1 SEHNR and CDR2 FQNEAQ (reference sequence). The CDR3 bases are TGTGCCAGCAGCTTAGCGGCGGGGAGGGCAGATACGCAGTATTTT. As protein: CASSLAAGRADTQYF.

The chain is built from TRBV27 and TRBJ2-7; possibly TRBD2 for D (6 bases). This CDR3 contains 14 residues. Trimming took 8 bases from V and 3 from J, leaving 17 bases between them. Germline-derived CDR1 and CDR2 are MNHEY and SMNVEV (reference sequence). This CDR3 reads CASSLGRTLYEQYF. CDR3 DNA: TGTGCCAGCTCTTTGGGGAGGACACTCTACGAGCAGTACTTC.